This T cell receptor (beta chain) derives from a study of T cells in Graves' hyperthyroidism and ophthalmopathy. The ends lost 6 bases at V and 5 bases at J; junction bases unmatched: 6. Per germline, CDR1 SGHTA and CDR2 FQGNSA. CDR3 length equals 15 residues. Diagnosis rested on symptoms, serum thyroxine and TRAb, thyroid ultrasound, and orbital computed tomography. This clonotype showed up many times. Template material for amplifying TCR beta CDR3 regions consisted of RNA transcripts. The HTBI primer set served for first-round RT-PCR of the TCR CDR3. TCRdb fed the multiplex PCR reads into MiXCR, producing one record per CDR3 protein. Of fewer than 850,000 distinct CDR3 sequences listed, roughly 17% are singletons.

The TCR originated in a man aged 50 to 60 with Graves' hyperthyroidism. The rearrangement links TRBV7-2 to TRBJ2-1, with 11 bases aligning to TRBD1. Material for sequencing was blood. The CDR3 loop is CASSLDRGLHNEQFF. DNA for the CDR3: TGTGCCAGCAGTTTGGACAGGGGGCTTCACAATGAGCAGTTCTTC. Complete variable domain (other parts from reference TRBV7-2 and TRBJ2-1): GAGVSQSPSNKVTEKGKDVELRCDPISGHTALYWYRQSLGQGLEFLIYFQGNSAPDKSGLPSDRFSAERTGGSVSTLTIQRTQQEDSAVYLCASSLDRGLHNEQFFGPGTRLTVL.